This note documents a single TCR beta chain sequence. What this receptor recognizes is not known. No qualities accompany the bases; no much larger clone lies one base away. The donors were healthy, HIV-negative adults who had no recently reported acute infections or vaccinations. Every donor was a Caucasian adult residing in Nashville, Tennessee, USA. In the unsorted samples, approximately 85 million PBMCs were counted, and genomic DNA was extracted using the QIAamp DNA Blood Mini kit. Blood was obtained by leukapheresis, after which PBMCs were separated by Ficoll-Histopaque density gradient centrifugation and cryopreserved in liquid nitrogen vapor phase. The sample is drawn from a study of shared clonotypes between healthy human individuals (dated by TCRdb to between 2020 and 2021). In terms of the full investigation: Three men and a couple of women, aged 18 to 49 years, made up the cohort. To increase sequencing depth and limit assay-specific biases, different laboratories used diverse techniques to prepare libraries and sequence TCR repertoires. To estimate repertoire size and how much clonotype sharing occurs between individuals, the study deeply sequenced the blood TCR repertoires of five healthy adults. Between about 0.85 and 9.5 billion PBMCs per donor were obtained by leukapheresis. Findings and caveats that apply to the study as a whole: Based on pairwise subsampling, the degree of clonotype sharing among donors was expected to be affected by sequencing depth. Sampling was restricted to blood, and TCR repertoires in tissue are likely to differ from TCR repertoires in blood. The small number of donors limited the genetic and exposure-history diversity represented.

TCR CDR3 regions were amplified from genomic DNA by multiplex PCR using the deep immunoSEQ assay. Extracted genomic DNA from each cell subset was distributed evenly across all wells of several immunoSEQ 96-well plates, and each plate was treated as a replicate. For unsorted PBMC, around 0.3 ug genomic DNA, equal to about 29,000 T cell genomes, was loaded into each replicate PCR. Genomic DNA from unsorted PBMC was sequenced over ten immunoSEQ deep assay plates. Purified libraries were quantified with a Qubit 3.0 fluorometer, sized on a Bioanalyzer 2100, and re-quantified with the KAPA Library Quantification kit. Each immunoSEQ 96-well plate was sequenced on its own single-read 150-cycle Illumina NextSeq 550 flow cell. Per the original workflow: The immunoSEQ output contained only junctional sequences without quality scores, so filtering could not match that applied to full-length reads. To assign V/J genes and CDR3, sequences were annotated against IMGT germline references using PyIR, a Python wrapper for IgBLAST v1.9. Reads were filtered out if the reads had weak V/J assignments (E-value above 1e-6), no CDR3, stop codons, out-of-frame junctions, or ambiguous translated residues. V3J clonotypes were defined as sequences sharing an identical inferred V gene, J gene, and CDR3 amino acid sequence. The percentage overlap between two repertoires was calculated by dividing the number of shared unique clonotypes by the size of the smaller repertoire. RTK rarefaction, the Chao1 estimator, and Recon v2.1 estimates of unobserved clonotypes were used to assess repertoire richness. TCRdb stores this immuneACCESS table with in-frame sequences only. Part of the clones is absent; in the studies checked, under half of the shortfall reflects unresolved V genes, and no reason is known for the rest. V and J calls and clone size are those listed in that table; D and trimming were worked out from the DNA. The sample includes about 490,000 clones, with around 80% observed a single time. Of the sample, approximately 12% falls within the top ten clones.

Reading from cysteine to phenylalanine, the CDR3 counts 14 amino acids. The read is trimmed to its CDR3 DNA, 42 bases read in frame from base 1. V and J are trimmed by 4 bases and 2 bases, and the gene matches miss 2 bases of the junction. Per the germline V gene (reference sequence), PRHDT is the CDR1 and FYEKMQ is the CDR2. This receptor chain uses TRBV13 and TRBJ2-7, with 10 bases matching TRBD1. The sequenced material came from PBMCs. The TCR was taken from a woman aged 40 to 50 in good health. Some clones in this sample may be carry-over from other donors' samples. The CDR3 loop reads CASSSGTGAYEQYF. DNA sequence: TGTGCCAGCAGCTCCGGGACAGGGGCCTACGAGCAGTACTTC.